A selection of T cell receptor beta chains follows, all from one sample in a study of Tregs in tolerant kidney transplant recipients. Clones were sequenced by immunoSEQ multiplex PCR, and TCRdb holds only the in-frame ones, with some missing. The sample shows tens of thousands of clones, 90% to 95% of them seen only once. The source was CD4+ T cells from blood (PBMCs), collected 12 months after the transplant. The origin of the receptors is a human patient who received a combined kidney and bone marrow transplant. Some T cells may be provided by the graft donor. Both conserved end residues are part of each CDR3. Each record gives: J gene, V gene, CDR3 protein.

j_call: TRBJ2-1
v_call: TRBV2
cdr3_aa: CASRKIAGTTGEQFF

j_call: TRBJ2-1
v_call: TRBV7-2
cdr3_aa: CASSLAGGVNNEQFF

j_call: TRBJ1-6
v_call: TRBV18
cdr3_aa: CASSPPGTGGASPLHF

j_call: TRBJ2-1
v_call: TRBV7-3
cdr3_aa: CASSAGVPSYNEQFF

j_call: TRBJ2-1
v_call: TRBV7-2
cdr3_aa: CASSQIKGGEQFF

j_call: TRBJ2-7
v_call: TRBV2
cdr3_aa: CASSGGLAGGTSSYEQYF

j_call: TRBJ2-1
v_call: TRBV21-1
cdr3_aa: CASSNLTTLAGDGYNEQFF

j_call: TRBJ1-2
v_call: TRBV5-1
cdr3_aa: CASSLVVRSYGYTF

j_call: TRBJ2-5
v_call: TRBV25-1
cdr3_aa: CASSEGSPETQYF

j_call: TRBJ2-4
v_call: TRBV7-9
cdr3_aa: CASSVRGLGKNIQYF

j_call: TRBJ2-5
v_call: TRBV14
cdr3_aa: CASSQDVVAPFQETQYF

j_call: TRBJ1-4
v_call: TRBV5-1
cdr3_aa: CASSLGQGAEKLFF

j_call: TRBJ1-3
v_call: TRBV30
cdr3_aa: CAWGTGAGNTIYF

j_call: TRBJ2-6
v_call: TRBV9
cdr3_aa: CASSVAARRGASSSGANVLTF

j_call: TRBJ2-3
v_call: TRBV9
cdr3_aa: CASSVAVTASGGDTQYF

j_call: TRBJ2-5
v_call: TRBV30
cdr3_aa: CAWRLQGSWYQETQYF

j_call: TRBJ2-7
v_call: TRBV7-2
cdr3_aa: CASSLVAGYEQYF

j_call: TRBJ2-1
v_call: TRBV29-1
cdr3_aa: CSVEDPSGLGGHSLDEQFF

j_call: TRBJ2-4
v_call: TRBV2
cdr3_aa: CASGTGVLAKNIQYF

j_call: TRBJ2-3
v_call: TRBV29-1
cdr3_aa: CSVDGTRTGGTDTQYF

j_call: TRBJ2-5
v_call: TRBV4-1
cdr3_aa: CASSLTDRVETQYF

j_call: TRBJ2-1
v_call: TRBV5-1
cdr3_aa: CASRLGTSSSHEQFF

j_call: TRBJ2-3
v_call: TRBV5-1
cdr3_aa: CASSLGLETDTQYF

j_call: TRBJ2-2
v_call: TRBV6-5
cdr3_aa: CASSYGTSVNTGELFF